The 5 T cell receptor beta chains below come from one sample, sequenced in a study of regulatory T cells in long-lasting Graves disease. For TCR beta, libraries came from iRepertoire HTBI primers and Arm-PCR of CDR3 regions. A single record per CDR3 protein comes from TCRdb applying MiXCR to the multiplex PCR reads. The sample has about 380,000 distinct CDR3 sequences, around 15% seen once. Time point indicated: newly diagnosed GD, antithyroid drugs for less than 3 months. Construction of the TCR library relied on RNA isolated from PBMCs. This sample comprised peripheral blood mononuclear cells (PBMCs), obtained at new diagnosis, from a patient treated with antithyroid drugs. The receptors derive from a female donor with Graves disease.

This CDR3 is CASSPETVGAYEQYF. The CDR3 nucleotides are TGTGCCAGCTCCCCGGAGACCGTTGGAGCCTACGAGCAGTACTTC. This chain joins TRBV18 and TRBJ2-7; D is unresolved. Germline V gives CDR1 KGHSH, CDR2 LQKENI. The CDR3 totals 15 residues. V shed 6 bases and J shed 2 bases, with 17 bases lying between them.

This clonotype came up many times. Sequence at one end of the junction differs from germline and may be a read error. The CDR3 DNA sequence: TGTGCCAGCAGGGAAGACGCCGCACAGTACTTC. Residues: CASREDAAQYF. This chain uses TRBV2 with TRBJ2-5; D not certain. This CDR3 comprises 11 residues. CDR1 and CDR2 (germline): SNHLY, FYNNEI.

CDR3 loop: CASGFFRTSLHDPGTGELFF. The CDR3 bases are TGTGCCAGCGGGTTTTTTCGGACTAGCCTCCACGATCCGGGCACCGGGGAGCTGTTTTTT. The rearrangement links TRBV28 to TRBJ2-2, with TRBD2 matching over 8 bases. There are 20 residues in the CDR3. Germline V CDR1 and CDR2: MDHEN, SYDVKM. After removal of 8 bases from V and 4 bases from J, the junction contained 24 bases not matched to a gene.

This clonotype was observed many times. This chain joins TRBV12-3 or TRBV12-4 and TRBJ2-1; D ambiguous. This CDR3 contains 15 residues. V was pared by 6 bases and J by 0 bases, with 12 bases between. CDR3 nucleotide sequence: TGTGCCAGCAGCCCTCCGGCGGACTCCTACAATGAGCAGTTCTTC. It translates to CASSPPADSYNEQFF.

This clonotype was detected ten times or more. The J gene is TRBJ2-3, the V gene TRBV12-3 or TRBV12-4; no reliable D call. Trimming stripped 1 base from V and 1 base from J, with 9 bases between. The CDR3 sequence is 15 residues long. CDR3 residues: CASSLGSRRTDTQYF. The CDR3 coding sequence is TGTGCCAGCAGTTTAGGAAGCAGGCGCACAGATACGCAGTATTTT.